Each of the 12 T cell receptor beta chains below was sequenced from the same sample in a study of blood T cell repertoires in COVID-19. The repertoire was sequenced with immunoSEQ multiplex PCR; TCRdb's copy has only in-frame clones and lacks some. The repertoire holds some 410,000 clones, with 85% to 90% as singletons. Sequenced input: PBMCs or T cells enriched from blood (not recorded which). The receptors come from a woman younger than 45 with acute COVID-19.

The rearrangement joins TRBV6-2 or TRBV6-3 to TRBJ2-2; TRBD1 is a possible D gene (5 bases). V lost 5 bases and J 3 bases, leaving 16 bases between the germline ends. CDR1 and CDR2 (germline): MNHEY, SVGEGT. The CDR3 has 16 amino acids. The CDR3: CASSKDTVVYTGELFF. CDR3 sequence (DNA): TGTGCCAGCAGTAAGGACACCGTCGTGTACACCGGGGAGCTGTTTTTT.

This clone was observed a few times. Different DNA sequences within this sample yield the same CDR3. The V call is TRBV5-1, the J call TRBJ1-5, with unresolved D. V was clipped by 0 bases and J by 2 bases, with 9 bases between them. Germline V gene sequence: CDR1 SGHRS, CDR2 YFSETQ. CDR3 length equals 15 residues. The CDR3 DNA sequence: TGCGCCAGCAGCTTGGTCCCCGGGGGCAATCAGCCCCAGCATTTT. Its protein is CASSLVPGGNQPQHF.

V and J are TRBV6-2 or TRBV6-3 and TRBJ2-2, with 9 positions matching TRBD2. CDR1 MNHEY and CDR2 SVGEGT come from the germline V gene. The CDR3 extends over 15 amino acids. V trimming: 1 base; J trimming: 5 bases; junction bases outside the gene matches: 2. CDR3 coding DNA: TGTGCCAGCAGTTACTTACTAGCGGGTACCGGGGAGCTGTTTTTT. It encodes CASSYLLAGTGELFF.

The chain is built from TRBV3-1 (or the pseudogene TRBV3-2) and TRBJ2-3; the match to TRBD2 covers 12 bases. Trimming at V came to 0 bases and at J to 0 bases, leaving 7 bases not matched to a gene. Looked up from germline, CDR1 is LGHDT and CDR2 is YNNKEL (reference sequence). The CDR3 loop spans 19 amino acids. In DNA, the CDR3 is TGTGCCAGCAGCCAAGATTTGGCTAGCGGGGGGGACAGCACAGATACGCAGTATTTT. This codes for CASSQDLASGGDSTDTQYF.

The rearrangement uses TRBV7-2 and TRBJ1-2, with a possible D match to TRBD1 (6 bases). This CDR3 contains 12 residues. Germline assignment: CDR1 SGHTA and CDR2 FQGNSA. V was shortened by 3 bases and J by 8 bases, with 10 bases between the two germline ends. CDR3 protein: CASSFQGMGYTF. The CDR3 nucleotides are TGTGCCAGCAGCTTCCAGGGGATGGGCTACACCTTC. The full variable domain, its missing parts supplied by reference TRBV7-2 and TRBJ1-2, is GAGVSQSPSNKVTEKGKDVELRCDPISGHTALYWYRQSLGQGLEFLIYFQGNSAPDKSGLPSDRFSAERTGGSVSTLTIQRTQQEDSAVYLCASSFQGMGYTFGSGTRLTVV.

The rearrangement links TRBV5-8 to TRBJ2-1; 14 positions match TRBD2. The germline gives CDR1 SGHTS, CDR2 YDEGEE. Trimming took 8 bases from V and 10 from J; bases not matched to a gene: 5. CDR3 length: 13 residues. This CDR3 is CASGLAGGREQFF. CDR3 DNA sequence: TGTGCCAGTGGACTAGCGGGGGGACGGGAGCAGTTCTTC.

The CDR3 is CATSDLPSGSSTDTQYF. CDR3 nucleotides: TGTGCCACCAGTGATCTACCCAGCGGTTCTAGCACAGATACGCAGTATTTT. The chain combines TRBV24-1 with TRBJ2-3; weak D call: TRBD2 (5 bases). CDR3 length equals 17 residues. CDR1 is KGHDR, CDR2 SFDVKD, per germline. V lost 3 bases, J lost 0 bases, and 15 bases lay in between.

This clone was counted between two and nine times. CDR3 region: CASSSQGALSTDTQYF. CDR3 sequence (DNA): TGCGCCAGCAGCTCACAGGGGGCCCTTAGCACAGATACGCAGTATTTT. The V and J genes are TRBV5-1 and TRBJ2-3; TRBD1 aligns across 9 bases. Germline V gene data show CDR1 as SGHRS and CDR2 as YFSETQ. The V gene end was trimmed by 3 bases and the J gene end by 0 bases; junction bases not matched to a gene: 5. The CDR3 sequence is 16 residues long.

The chain carries TRBV24-1 and TRBJ1-5, with 10 bases matching TRBD1. Losses at the gene ends were 6 bases for V and 11 bases for J; bases not matched to a gene: 9. Germline values: CDR1 KGHDR, CDR2 SFDVKD. The CDR3 totals 14 residues. The CDR3 coding sequence is TGTGCCACCAGTAACCGGGACAGGGGTGGAGCCCAGCATTTT. It encodes CATSNRDRGGAQHF.

The V gene is TRBV7-9, the J gene TRBJ1-2; maybe TRBD1 (5 bases). Trimming left V 5 bases short and J 1 base short, with 14 bases between. This CDR3 spans 15 amino acids. Looked up from germline, CDR1 is SEHNR and CDR2 is FQNEAQ (reference sequence). The CDR3 DNA reads as TGTGCCAGCAGCCTCCCCTGGGGGGGTAACTATGGCTACACCTTC. Its protein product is CASSLPWGGNYGYTF.

The V call is TRBV5-1, the J call TRBJ2-3; TRBD1 might be the D (6 bases). The CDR3 has 17 amino acids. Trimming stripped 4 bases from V and 0 bases from J, with 18 bases between. Germline CDR1 is SGHRS and CDR2 is YFSETQ. DNA of the CDR3: TGCGCCAGCAGCCGGACAGCTAATAACCCTAGCACAGATACGCAGTATTTT. It translates to CASSRTANNPSTDTQYF.

J is TRBJ2-7 and V is TRBV12-2; the table assigns TRBD1, which was not confirmed against the DNA. TRBV12-2 is a known pseudogene. The CDR3 contains 14 residues. DNA for the CDR3: TGTGCAAGTCGCCCCGGACTTTTCAGGGGAGAGCAGTACTTC. Protein sequence: CASRPGLFRGEQYF.